This T cell receptor (beta chain) appears in the sequencing data of a study of OX40 agonist ivuxolimab in advanced cancers. Profiling relied on immunoSEQ multiplex PCR, and the TCRdb table lists in-frame clones only, not all of them. The sample carries about 45,000 clones, about 90% recorded once. Trimming stripped 0 bases from V and 0 bases from J, with 6 bases between. The germline CDR1 and CDR2 sequences are MNHNS and SASEGT. CDR3 length equals 15 residues. The V gene is TRBV6-1, the J gene TRBJ2-1; possible D gene TRBD2, 6 bases. The receptor comes from an adult with an advanced solid tumor such as melanoma, head and neck, liver or kidney cancer. Source: CD4+ or CD8+ T cells sorted from blood, taken in a trial of the OX40 agonist ivuxolimab. CDR3 amino acids: CASSEASGSYNEQFF. DNA for the CDR3: TGTGCCAGCAGTGAAGCTAGCGGCTCCTACAATGAGCAGTTCTTC.